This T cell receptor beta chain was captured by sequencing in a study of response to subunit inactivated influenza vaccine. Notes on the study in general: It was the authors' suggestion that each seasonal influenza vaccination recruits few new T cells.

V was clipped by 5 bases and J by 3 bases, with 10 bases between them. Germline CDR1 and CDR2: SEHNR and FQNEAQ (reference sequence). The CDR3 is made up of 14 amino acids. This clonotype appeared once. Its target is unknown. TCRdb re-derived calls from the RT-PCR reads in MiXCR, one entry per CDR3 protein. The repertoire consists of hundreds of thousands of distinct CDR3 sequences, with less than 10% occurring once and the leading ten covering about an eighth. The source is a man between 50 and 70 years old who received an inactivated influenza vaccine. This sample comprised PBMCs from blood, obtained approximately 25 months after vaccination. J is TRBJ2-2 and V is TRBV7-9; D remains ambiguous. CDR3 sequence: CASSNGFHTGELFF. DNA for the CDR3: TGTGCCAGCAGCAATGGATTCCACACCGGGGAGCTGTTTTTT.